These 25 T cell receptor beta chains share one sample of origin, sequenced in a study of T cell responses to AZD1222 COVID-19 vaccine. Some clones are missing from TCRdb's copy, which holds only in-frame ones; the method was immunoSEQ multiplex PCR. The sample shows around 140,000 clones, more than 70% of them seen only once. The sample here was peripheral blood, taken 28 days after the second AZD1222 dose. Receptor source: an adult who received the AZD1222 COVID-19 vaccine.

This clone showed up just once. This chain uses TRBV9 with TRBJ1-6; D remains ambiguous. This CDR3 spans 16 amino acids. From germline, CDR1 is SGDLS and CDR2 YYNGEE. V dropped 0 bases and J dropped 0 bases, with 7 bases sitting between them. CDR3 region: CASSVGASSYNSPLHF. The CDR3 DNA is TGTGCCAGCAGCGTAGGGGCGAGCTCCTATAATTCACCCCTCCACTTT.

The rearrangement links TRBV28 to TRBJ2-3, with 7 bases aligning to TRBD2. In germline, CDR1 is MDHEN, CDR2 SYDVKM. V trimming: 6 bases; J trimming: 1 base; junction bases outside the gene matches: 10. The CDR3 has 16 residues. CDR3 nucleotides: TGTGCCAGCAGGGGACTGGAGGCGGGAGGCACAGATACGCAGTATTTT. Protein product: CASRGLEAGGTDTQYF.

The chain employs TRBV12-5 and TRBJ1-4; D perhaps matches TRBD1 (6 bases). Germline CDR1 is LGHNT and CDR2 is FRNRAP. V lost 6 bases and J 7 bases, leaving 21 bases between the germline ends. CDR3 length equals 16 residues. The CDR3 region is CASGQGYKGSGEKLFF. CDR3 sequence (DNA): TGTGCTAGTGGGCAGGGGTATAAAGGGTCTGGTGAAAAACTGTTTTTT.

This rearrangement joins TRBV2 to TRBJ2-3; a possible D gene is TRBD1 (6 bases). Germline V gene data show CDR1 as SNHLY and CDR2 as FYNNEI. This CDR3 has 14 amino acids. The ends were cut back, 6 bases at V and 1 base at J, with 11 bases in the middle. DNA of the CDR3: TGTGCCAGCAGCGACAGACAGGGCACAGATACGCAGTATTTT. This gives the protein CASSDRQGTDTQYF.

This clone came up once. The chain recombines TRBV7-6 with TRBJ1-1; no clear D. The CDR3 has 14 residues. V lost 3 bases and J 1 base, leaving 9 bases between the germline ends. Looked up from germline, CDR1 is SGHVS and CDR2 is FNYEAQ. The CDR3 DNA is TGTGCCAGCAGCTTGGGGAGACAGAACACTGAAGCTTTCTTT. Its translation: CASSLGRQNTEAFF.

The rearrangement joins TRBV6-2 or TRBV6-3 to TRBJ2-2; D gene uncertain. Germline V gene sequence: CDR1 MNHEY, CDR2 SVGEGT. The CDR3 totals 14 residues. V lost 2 bases and J lost 6, with 10 bases in between. CDR3 sequence reads: CASSYGLGPGELFF. DNA of the CDR3: TGTGCCAGCAGTTACGGCCTAGGTCCCGGGGAGCTGTTTTTT.

This clone was picked up a small number of times. J is TRBJ2-7 and V is TRBV19, with unresolved D. Germline-derived CDR1 and CDR2 are LNHDA and SQIVND (reference sequence). The V and J ends lost 1 base and 3 bases respectively, with 1 base between them. The CDR3 totals 11 residues. This chain's CDR3 is CASSIGYEQYF. The CDR3 DNA sequence: TGTGCCAGTAGTATAGGCTACGAGCAGTACTTC.

CDR3 in DNA: TGCAGCGTCCTAACCGGGCATGAAGCTTTCTTT. Translated: CSVLTGHEAFF. V and J are TRBV29-1 and TRBJ1-1, with no clear D. CDR1 and CDR2 (germline): SQVTM, ANQGSEA. The length of the CDR3 is 11 residues. V lost 6 bases and J 7 bases, leaving 12 bases between the germline ends.

The V and J genes are TRBV7-6 and TRBJ2-7, with 12 nucleotides matching TRBD2. Germline values: CDR1 SGHVS, CDR2 FNYEAQ. V shed 2 bases and J 5 bases; nucleotides not matched to a gene: 7. The CDR3 is 16 amino acids. The CDR3 nucleotides are TGTGCCAGCAGCTTATTACTAGCGGGAGGCCAGGACGAGCAGTACTTC. Protein product: CASSLLLAGGQDEQYF.

V and J are TRBV5-5 and TRBJ2-7; 8 nucleotides align to TRBD1. The CDR3 is 16 residues long. Germline CDR1 reads SGHKS; CDR2 reads YYEKEE (reference sequence). Germline trimming cut 5 bases from V and 3 bases from J; bases unmatched to any gene: 13. CDR3 sequence reads: CASSRPPRQGFYEQYF. The CDR3 DNA sequence: TGTGCCAGCAGTCGCCCCCCGCGACAGGGGTTCTACGAGCAGTACTTC. The variable domain in full, with the rest retrieved from reference TRBV5-5 and TRBJ2-7, is DAGVTQSPTHLIKTRGQQVTLRCSPISGHKSVSWYQQVLGQGPQFIFQYYEKEERGRGNFPDRFSARQFPNYSSELNVNALLLGDSALYLCASSRPPRQGFYEQYFGPGTRLTVT.

The chain recombines TRBV9 with TRBJ2-5; 9 positions agree with TRBD2. J was trimmed by 2 bases and V by 3 bases; bases with no gene match: 8. The length of the CDR3 is 16 residues. The germline V gene encodes CDR1 SGDLS and CDR2 YYNGEE. CDR3 in amino acids: CASSDPGAGGQETQYF. CDR3 DNA: TGTGCCAGCAGCGACCCTGGAGCGGGAGGACAAGAGACCCAGTACTTC. The variable domain in full, completed from reference TRBV9 and TRBJ2-5, reads DSGVTQTPKHLITATGQRVTLRCSPRSGDLSVYWYQQSLDQGLQFLIQYYNGEERAKGNILERFSAQQFPDLHSELNLSSLELGDSALYFCASSDPGAGGQETQYFGPGTRLLVL.

This chain uses TRBV7-6 with TRBJ2-5, with a possible D match to TRBD2 (7 bases). This CDR3 is 15 amino acids long. V gave up 3 bases and J gave up 4 bases, with 15 bases separating them. Germline CDR1 and CDR2: SGHVS and FNYEAQ. The CDR3 sequence: CASSFGRGGSETQYF. The CDR3 region has the DNA TGTGCCAGCAGCTTCGGCAGGGGAGGGTCAGAGACCCAGTACTTC.

The genes are TRBV6-5 and TRBJ2-2; the D is unclear. The CDR3 runs 11 residues. V lost 8 bases and J lost 3, with 4 bases in between. CDR1 and CDR2 (germline): MNHEY, SVGAGI. This CDR3 reads CASGYTGELFF. The CDR3 DNA follows: TGTGCCAGCGGGTACACCGGGGAGCTGTTTTTT.

The rearrangement uses TRBV3-1 (or the pseudogene TRBV3-2) and TRBJ2-1; D is perhaps TRBD2 (6 bases). This CDR3 region has 14 residues. Trimming took off 8 bases at V and 6 bases at J, with 17 bases between the two ends. Germline CDR1 LGHDT, CDR2 YNNKEL (reference sequence). The CDR3 region has the DNA TGTGCCAGCGCGGGGCGTACGGAGTCCAATGAGCAGTTCTTC. Amino acid sequence: CASAGRTESNEQFF.

CDR3 coding DNA: TGTGCCACCAGCAGAGACAGACTCAACACCGGGGAGCTGTTTTTT. Translation gives CATSRDRLNTGELFF. The J gene is TRBJ2-2, the V gene TRBV15, with D uncertain. The CDR3 is 15 residues long. Germline-derived CDR1 and CDR2 are LNHNV and YYDKDF (reference sequence). The V gene lost 0 bases and the J gene lost 2 bases, with 7 bases spanning the gap.

The genes are TRBV11-3 and TRBJ2-7; 7 bases align to TRBD2. The CDR3 runs 13 residues. Trimming removed 9 bases from V and 4 bases from J; junction bases left unmatched: 9. CDR1 is SGHNT, CDR2 YENEEA, per germline. As DNA, the CDR3 is TGTGCCAGTCAGCGGGAACCGTCATACGAGCAGTACTTC. This gives the protein CASQREPSYEQYF. The full variable domain, its missing parts supplied by reference TRBV11-3 and TRBJ2-7, is EAGVVQSPRYKIIEKKQPVAFWCNPISGHNTLYWYLQNLGQGPELLIRYENEEAVDDSQLPKDRFSAERLKGVDSTLKIQPAELGDSAVYLCASQREPSYEQYFGPGTRLTVT.

The rearrangement uses TRBV6-2 or TRBV6-3 and TRBJ2-2; possible D gene TRBD1, 6 bases. The CDR3 extends over 17 amino acids. The germline CDR1 and CDR2 sequences are MNHEY and SVGEGT. V lost 0 bases, J lost 4 bases, and 15 bases lay in between. CDR3 nucleotide sequence: TGTGCCAGCAGTTACTCCCCAACAGGGTTGGGCACCGGGGAGCTGTTTTTT. This encodes CASSYSPTGLGTGELFF.

CDR3 nucleotide sequence: TGTGCCAGCTCACGGGGGACAGGTCAAGAGACCCAGTACTTC. This gives the protein CASSRGTGQETQYF. The chain joins TRBV18 to TRBJ2-5; TRBD1 matches 8 bases. CDR3 length: 14 amino acids. J was trimmed by 2 bases and V by 4 bases; bases with no gene match: 3. In germline, CDR1 is KGHSH, CDR2 LQKENI. The complete variable domain, with remaining parts taken from reference TRBV18 and TRBJ2-5, reads NAGVMQNPRHLVRRRGQEARLRCSPMKGHSHVYWYRQLPEEGLKFMVYLQKENIIDESGMPKERFSAEFPKEGPSILRIQQVVRGDSAAYFCASSRGTGQETQYFGPGTRLLVL.

CDR3 in DNA: TGTGCCAGCAGACACTTGGCGGACAGAACATTTTCACCCCTCCACTTT. It translates to CASRHLADRTFSPLHF. V and J are TRBV28 and TRBJ1-6, with a tentative D call TRBD1 (6 bases). Looked up from germline, CDR1 is MDHEN and CDR2 is SYDVKM. V was trimmed by 6 bases and J by 9 bases, leaving 21 bases between them. The CDR3 spans 16 residues.

The chain has TRBV30 and TRBJ1-1, with a possible D match to TRBD1 (5 bases). This CDR3 is built from 14 residues. From germline, CDR1 is GTSNPN and CDR2 SVGIG (reference sequence). The V and J ends lost 2 bases and 3 bases respectively, with 13 bases between them. CDR3 DNA sequence: TGTGCCTGGAGTACCCGGGACCTGTACACTGAAGCTTTCTTT. Translation: CAWSTRDLYTEAFF.

The V and J genes are TRBV27 and TRBJ2-7; D gene ambiguous. Germline V gene lookup returns CDR1 MNHEY and CDR2 SMNVEV (reference sequence). Trimming stripped 3 bases from V and 4 bases from J, with 13 bases between. The CDR3 has 14 amino acids. The CDR3 spells CASSFGPQGYEQYF. The CDR3 DNA sequence: TGTGCCAGCAGTTTCGGTCCCCAAGGGTACGAGCAGTACTTC.

This clone was seen a single time. The chain couples TRBV7-8 to TRBJ1-4; 8 nucleotides align to TRBD1. V gave up 5 bases and J gave up 4 bases; unmatched junction bases: 6. The CDR3 is 15 amino acids. Germline lookup yields CDR1 SGHVS and CDR2 FQNEAQ. As DNA, the CDR3 is TGTGCCAGCAGCCGCAGGGGGCGCGGTAATGAAAAACTGTTTTTT. It encodes CASSRRGRGNEKLFF.

The chain joins TRBV11-2 to TRBJ2-7; no clear D. V lost 7 bases to trimming and J lost 5 bases, with 21 bases between them. The length of the CDR3 is 15 residues. Germline lookup yields CDR1 SGHAT and CDR2 FQNNGV. CDR3 residues: CASTSPRSSWDEQYF. The DNA for the CDR3 is TGTGCCAGCACCTCCCCCCGCTCGAGTTGGGACGAGCAGTACTTC.

This clone was detected a few times. This sequence joins TRBV19 and TRBJ1-5; weak D call: TRBD1 (5 bases). Germline CDR1 and CDR2: LNHDA and SQIVND (reference sequence). This CDR3 region has 14 residues. The germline V and J ends were trimmed by 9 bases and 0 bases, with 12 bases remaining between them. As DNA, the CDR3 is TGTGCCAGCTCTTCGACAGCTAGCAATCAGCCCCAGCATTTT. It codes for CASSSTASNQPQHF.

This sequence joins TRBV6-6 and TRBJ1-1, with a possible D match to TRBD1 (6 bases). Germline V gives CDR1 MNHNY, CDR2 SVGAGI (reference sequence). The CDR3 runs 13 residues. V gave up 5 bases and J gave up 1 base, with 8 bases separating them. The CDR3 DNA reads as TGTGCCAGCAGTCAGGGGACGAACACTGAAGCTTTCTTT. It translates to CASSQGTNTEAFF.